This is a list of T cell receptor beta chains from one sample in a study of T cell repertoires in cytomegalovirus infection. These TCRs are of unknown antigen specificity. MiXCR, run by TCRdb on the reads, gives a single entry per CDR3 protein. The sample carries about 220,000 distinct CDR3 sequences, 38% recorded once. This sample comprised CD8+ T cells from cultured PBMCs, obtained from culture after CMV antigen stimulation. These receptor sequences come from a human donor in good health (CMV status not recorded). Some clones in this sample may be carry-over from other donors' samples. CDR3s include the opening cysteine and the closing phenylalanine or tryptophan. Fields, in order: CDR3 protein, D gene, J gene, CDR3 length, V gene. A D gene is named only where the DNA matches it firmly.

CDR3 protein: CASSPTGMNTEAFF; D gene: NA; J gene: TRBJ1-1; CDR3 length: 14; V gene: TRBV7-6
CDR3 protein: CASIDRSFVDTGELFF; D gene: NA; J gene: TRBJ2-2; CDR3 length: 16; V gene: TRBV28
CDR3 protein: CAILTDDSEYSGNTIYF; D gene: NA; J gene: TRBJ1-3; CDR3 length: 17; V gene: TRBV10-3
CDR3 protein: CAIKGDTWNEQFF; D gene: NA; J gene: TRBJ2-1; CDR3 length: 13; V gene: TRBV10-3
CDR3 protein: CASSPRQAMRVTEAFF; D gene: NA; J gene: TRBJ1-1; CDR3 length: 16; V gene: TRBV28
CDR3 protein: CSARDNHRGLDTEAFF; D gene: TRBD1; J gene: TRBJ1-1; CDR3 length: 16; V gene: TRBV20-1
CDR3 protein: CASSSGQGGNTEAFF; D gene: TRBD1; J gene: TRBJ1-1; CDR3 length: 15; V gene: TRBV11-2
CDR3 protein: CASSEGTSITDTQYF; D gene: TRBD2; J gene: TRBJ2-3; CDR3 length: 15; V gene: TRBV7-9
CDR3 protein: CASSLGVGGGSNQPQHF; D gene: NA; J gene: TRBJ1-5; CDR3 length: 17; V gene: TRBV7-6
CDR3 protein: CASSLSAGLGDTQYF; D gene: TRBD2; J gene: TRBJ2-3; CDR3 length: 15; V gene: TRBV7-6
CDR3 protein: CATSTSVLSYNEQFF; D gene: NA; J gene: TRBJ2-1; CDR3 length: 15; V gene: TRBV15
CDR3 protein: CASKGAVNEQYF; D gene: NA; J gene: TRBJ2-7; CDR3 length: 12; V gene: TRBV2
CDR3 protein: CASSLRTGGTTEAFF; D gene: TRBD1; J gene: TRBJ1-1; CDR3 length: 15; V gene: TRBV7-2
CDR3 protein: CATRRSYGGPLGGEETQYF; D gene: TRBD2; J gene: TRBJ2-5; CDR3 length: 19; V gene: TRBV11-2
CDR3 protein: CASSPKSRGDNSPLHF; D gene: NA; J gene: TRBJ1-6; CDR3 length: 16; V gene: TRBV7-9
CDR3 protein: CASSLSGQGGTDTQYF; D gene: TRBD1; J gene: TRBJ2-3; CDR3 length: 16; V gene: TRBV5-1
CDR3 protein: CASSGQGDNSPLHF; D gene: TRBD1; J gene: TRBJ1-6; CDR3 length: 14; V gene: TRBV9
CDR3 protein: CAISDAAGPQPQHF; D gene: NA; J gene: TRBJ1-5; CDR3 length: 14; V gene: TRBV10-3
CDR3 protein: CASSMGRGGRSTDTQYF; D gene: NA; J gene: TRBJ2-3; CDR3 length: 17; V gene: TRBV19
CDR3 protein: CSARGARPRPNEQFF; D gene: NA; J gene: TRBJ2-1; CDR3 length: 15; V gene: TRBV20-1
CDR3 protein: CASSLGEGTYEQYF; D gene: TRBD2; J gene: TRBJ2-7; CDR3 length: 14; V gene: TRBV7-6
CDR3 protein: CASTLGQGETEAFF; D gene: TRBD1; J gene: TRBJ1-1; CDR3 length: 14; V gene: TRBV7-9
CDR3 protein: CASSLAAGGWDNQPQHF; D gene: TRBD1; J gene: TRBJ1-5; CDR3 length: 17; V gene: TRBV27
CDR3 protein: CSAKVGQETSTDTQYF; D gene: TRBD1; J gene: TRBJ2-3; CDR3 length: 16; V gene: TRBV20-1
CDR3 protein: CASSREGGYTF; D gene: NA; J gene: TRBJ1-2; CDR3 length: 11; V gene: TRBV12-3/TRBV12-4
CDR3 protein: CASSVGTGPEEEQYF; D gene: NA; J gene: TRBJ2-7; CDR3 length: 15; V gene: TRBV9
CDR3 protein: CAISDAEGLYEQYF; D gene: NA; J gene: TRBJ2-7; CDR3 length: 14; V gene: TRBV10-3
CDR3 protein: CASSTTLADNEQFF; D gene: TRBD2; J gene: TRBJ2-1; CDR3 length: 14; V gene: TRBV27
CDR3 protein: CASSAGTGFDQPQHF; D gene: TRBD1; J gene: TRBJ1-5; CDR3 length: 15; V gene: TRBV10-1
CDR3 protein: CASRYRDSTGNTIYF; D gene: TRBD1; J gene: TRBJ1-3; CDR3 length: 15; V gene: TRBV7-2
CDR3 protein: CASRGGGTDTQYF; D gene: TRBD2; J gene: TRBJ2-3; CDR3 length: 13; V gene: TRBV27
CDR3 protein: CATSESRLAGAYNEQFF; D gene: TRBD2; J gene: TRBJ2-1; CDR3 length: 17; V gene: TRBV24-1
CDR3 protein: CASSPRLAGVSETQYF; D gene: TRBD2; J gene: TRBJ2-5; CDR3 length: 16; V gene: TRBV7-8
CDR3 protein: CASSQDLRRLGNYGYTF; D gene: NA; J gene: TRBJ1-2; CDR3 length: 17; V gene: TRBV3-1
CDR3 protein: CASSQSYLNNEQFF; D gene: NA; J gene: TRBJ2-1; CDR3 length: 14; V gene: TRBV14
CDR3 protein: CASSLSGGGTEAFF; D gene: NA; J gene: TRBJ1-1; CDR3 length: 14; V gene: TRBV7-3
CDR3 protein: CSASRRRGGGSSYEQYF; D gene: TRBD2; J gene: TRBJ2-7; CDR3 length: 17; V gene: TRBV20-1
CDR3 protein: CTSSPRDRGTEAFF; D gene: TRBD1; J gene: TRBJ1-1; CDR3 length: 14; V gene: TRBV5-1
CDR3 protein: CAISPTSGDTNNEQFF; D gene: TRBD2; J gene: TRBJ2-1; CDR3 length: 16; V gene: TRBV10-3
CDR3 protein: CSAKTPGQAIFEQFF; D gene: TRBD1; J gene: TRBJ2-1; CDR3 length: 15; V gene: TRBV20-1